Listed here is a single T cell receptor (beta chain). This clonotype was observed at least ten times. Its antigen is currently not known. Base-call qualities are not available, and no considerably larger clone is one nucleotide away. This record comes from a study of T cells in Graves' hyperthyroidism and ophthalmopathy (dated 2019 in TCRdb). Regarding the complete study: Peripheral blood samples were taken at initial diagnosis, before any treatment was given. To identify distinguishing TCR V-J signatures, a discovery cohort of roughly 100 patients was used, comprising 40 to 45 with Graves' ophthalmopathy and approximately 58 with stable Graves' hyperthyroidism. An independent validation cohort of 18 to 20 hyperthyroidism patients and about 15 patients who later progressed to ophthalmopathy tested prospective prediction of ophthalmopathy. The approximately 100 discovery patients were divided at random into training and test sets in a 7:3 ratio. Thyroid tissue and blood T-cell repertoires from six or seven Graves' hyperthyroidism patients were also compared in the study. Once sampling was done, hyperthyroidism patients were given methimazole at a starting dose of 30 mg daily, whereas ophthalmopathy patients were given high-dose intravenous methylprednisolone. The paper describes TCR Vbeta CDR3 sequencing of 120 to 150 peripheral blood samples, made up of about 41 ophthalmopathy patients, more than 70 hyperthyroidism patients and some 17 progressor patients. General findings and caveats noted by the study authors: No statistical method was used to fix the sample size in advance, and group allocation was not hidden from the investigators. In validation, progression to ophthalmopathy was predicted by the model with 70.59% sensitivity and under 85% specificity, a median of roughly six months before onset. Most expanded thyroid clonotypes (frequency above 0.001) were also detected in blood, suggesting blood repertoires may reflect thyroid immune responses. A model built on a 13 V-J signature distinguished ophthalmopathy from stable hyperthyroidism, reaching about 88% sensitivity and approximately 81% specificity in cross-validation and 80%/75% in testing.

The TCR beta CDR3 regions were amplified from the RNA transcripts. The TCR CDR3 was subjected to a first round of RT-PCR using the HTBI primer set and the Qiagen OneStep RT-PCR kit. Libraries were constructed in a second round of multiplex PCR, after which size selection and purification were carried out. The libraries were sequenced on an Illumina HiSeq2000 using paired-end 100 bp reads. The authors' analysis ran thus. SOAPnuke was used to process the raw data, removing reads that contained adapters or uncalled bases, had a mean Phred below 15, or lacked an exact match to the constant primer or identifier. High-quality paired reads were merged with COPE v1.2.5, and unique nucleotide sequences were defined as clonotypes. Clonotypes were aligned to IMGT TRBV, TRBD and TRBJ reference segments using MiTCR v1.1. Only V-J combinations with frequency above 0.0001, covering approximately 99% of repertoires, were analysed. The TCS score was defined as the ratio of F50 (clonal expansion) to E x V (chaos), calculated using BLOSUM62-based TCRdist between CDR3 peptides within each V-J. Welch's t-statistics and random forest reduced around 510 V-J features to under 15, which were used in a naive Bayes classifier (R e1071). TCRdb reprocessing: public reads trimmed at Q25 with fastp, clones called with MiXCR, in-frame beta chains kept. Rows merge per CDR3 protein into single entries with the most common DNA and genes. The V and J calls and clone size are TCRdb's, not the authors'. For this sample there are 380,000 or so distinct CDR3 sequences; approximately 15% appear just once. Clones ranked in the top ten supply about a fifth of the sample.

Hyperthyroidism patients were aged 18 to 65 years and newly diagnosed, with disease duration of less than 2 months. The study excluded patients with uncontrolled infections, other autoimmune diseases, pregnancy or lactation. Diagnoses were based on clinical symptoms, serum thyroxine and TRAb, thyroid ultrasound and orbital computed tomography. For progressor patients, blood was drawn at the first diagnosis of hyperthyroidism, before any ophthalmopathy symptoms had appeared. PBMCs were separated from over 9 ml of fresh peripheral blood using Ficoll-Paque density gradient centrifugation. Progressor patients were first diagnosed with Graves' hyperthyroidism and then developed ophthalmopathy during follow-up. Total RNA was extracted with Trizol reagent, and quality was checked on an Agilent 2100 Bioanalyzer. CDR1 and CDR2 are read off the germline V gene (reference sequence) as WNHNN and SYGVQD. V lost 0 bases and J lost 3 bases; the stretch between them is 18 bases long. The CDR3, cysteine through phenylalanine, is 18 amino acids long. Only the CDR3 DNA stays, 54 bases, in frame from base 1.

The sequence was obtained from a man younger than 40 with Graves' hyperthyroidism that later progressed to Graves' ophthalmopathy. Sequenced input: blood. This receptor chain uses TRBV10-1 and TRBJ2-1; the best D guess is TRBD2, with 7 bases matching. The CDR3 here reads CASSESRGGKFIYNEQFF. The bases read TGCGCCAGCAGTGAGTCGAGGGGGGGGAAATTTATCTACAATGAGCAGTTCTTC.